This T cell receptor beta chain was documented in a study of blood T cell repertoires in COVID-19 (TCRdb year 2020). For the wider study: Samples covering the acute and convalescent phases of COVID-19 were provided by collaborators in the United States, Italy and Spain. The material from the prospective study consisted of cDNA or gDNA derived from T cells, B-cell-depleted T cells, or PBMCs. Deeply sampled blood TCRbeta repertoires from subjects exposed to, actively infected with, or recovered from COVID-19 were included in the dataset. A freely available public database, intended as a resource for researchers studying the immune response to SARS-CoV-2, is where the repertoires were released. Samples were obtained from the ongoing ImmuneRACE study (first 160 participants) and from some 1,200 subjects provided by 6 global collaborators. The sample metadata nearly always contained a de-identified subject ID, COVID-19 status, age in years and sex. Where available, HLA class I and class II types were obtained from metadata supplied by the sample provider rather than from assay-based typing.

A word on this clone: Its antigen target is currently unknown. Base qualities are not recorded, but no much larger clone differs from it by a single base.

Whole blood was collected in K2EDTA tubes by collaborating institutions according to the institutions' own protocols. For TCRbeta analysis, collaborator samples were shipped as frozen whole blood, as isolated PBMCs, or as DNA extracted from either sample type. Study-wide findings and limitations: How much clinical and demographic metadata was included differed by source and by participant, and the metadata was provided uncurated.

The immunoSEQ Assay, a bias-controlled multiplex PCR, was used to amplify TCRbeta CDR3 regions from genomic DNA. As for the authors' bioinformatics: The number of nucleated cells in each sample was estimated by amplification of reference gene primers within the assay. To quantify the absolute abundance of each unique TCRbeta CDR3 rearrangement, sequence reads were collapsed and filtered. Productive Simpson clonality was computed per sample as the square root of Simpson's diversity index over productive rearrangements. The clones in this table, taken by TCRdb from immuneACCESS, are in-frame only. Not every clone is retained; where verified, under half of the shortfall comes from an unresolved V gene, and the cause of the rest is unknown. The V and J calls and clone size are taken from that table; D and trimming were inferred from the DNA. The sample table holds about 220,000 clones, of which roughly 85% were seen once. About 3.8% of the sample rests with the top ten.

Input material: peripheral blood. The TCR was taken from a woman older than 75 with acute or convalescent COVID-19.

The CDR3 region has the sequence CASLQISYEQYF. The DNA sequence follows: TGTGCCAGTCTACAGATCTCCTACGAGCAGTACTTC. The sequence is built from TRBV21-1 and TRBJ2-7; the DNA was not compared with TRBD1, the D call given in the table. TRBV21-1 is a listed pseudogene. Including the terminal cysteine and phenylalanine, the CDR3 comprises 12 residues. The retained sequence is limited to the CDR3, 36 bases, with the frame set at the first base.